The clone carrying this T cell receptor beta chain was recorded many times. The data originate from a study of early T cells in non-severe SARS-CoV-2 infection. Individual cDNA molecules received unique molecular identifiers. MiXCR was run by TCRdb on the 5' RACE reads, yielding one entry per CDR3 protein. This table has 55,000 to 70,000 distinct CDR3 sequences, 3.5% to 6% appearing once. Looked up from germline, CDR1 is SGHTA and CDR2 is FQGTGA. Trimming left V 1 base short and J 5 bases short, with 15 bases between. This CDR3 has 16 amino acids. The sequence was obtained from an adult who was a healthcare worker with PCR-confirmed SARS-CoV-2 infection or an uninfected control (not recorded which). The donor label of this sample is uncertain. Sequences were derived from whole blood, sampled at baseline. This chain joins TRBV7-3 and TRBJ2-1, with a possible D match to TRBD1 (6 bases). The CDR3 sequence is CASSLSLGGRNNEQFF. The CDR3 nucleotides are TGTGCCAGCAGCTTAAGTCTAGGGGGTAGGAACAATGAGCAGTTCTTC.